This T cell receptor beta chain was sequenced in a study of control samples from healthy donors and cancer patients. Germline CDR1 reads SGHRS; CDR2 reads YFSETQ. The CDR3 has 18 residues. The ends lost 4 bases at V and 2 bases at J; junction bases unmatched: 12. Here immunoSEQ multiplex PCR was the method, and the copy in TCRdb shows in-frame clones only, minus some. The sample has 150,000 or so clones, 80% to 95% seen once; the top ten hold 4.5% to 7%. This TCR was recovered from a young man in good health. This chain links TRBV5-1 with TRBJ2-5, with 12 bases aligning to TRBD2. Sequencing input: blood. CDR3 sequence: CASSPGLAGGRKQETQYF. The CDR3 DNA reads TGCGCCAGCAGCCCTGGGCTAGCGGGGGGGCGGAAGCAAGAGACCCAGTACTTC.